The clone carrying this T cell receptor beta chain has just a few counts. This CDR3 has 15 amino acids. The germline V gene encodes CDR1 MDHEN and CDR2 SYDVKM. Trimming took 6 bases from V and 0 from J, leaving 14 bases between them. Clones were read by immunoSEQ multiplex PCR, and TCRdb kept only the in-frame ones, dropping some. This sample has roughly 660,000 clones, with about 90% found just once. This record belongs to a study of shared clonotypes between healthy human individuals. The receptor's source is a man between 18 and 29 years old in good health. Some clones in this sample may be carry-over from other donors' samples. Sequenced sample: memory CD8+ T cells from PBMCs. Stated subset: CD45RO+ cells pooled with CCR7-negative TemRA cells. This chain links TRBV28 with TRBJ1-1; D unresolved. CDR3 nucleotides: TGTGCCAGCAGCCCCGGAGGGAATTTGAACACTGAAGCTTTCTTT. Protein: CASSPGGNLNTEAFF. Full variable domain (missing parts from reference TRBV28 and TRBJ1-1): DVKVTQSSRYLVKRTGEKVFLECVQDMDHENMFWYRQDPGLGLRLIYFSYDVKMKEKGDIPEGYSVSREKKERFSLILESASTNQTSMYLCASSPGGNLNTEAFFGQGTRLTVV.